The 22 T cell receptor beta chains below all came from one sample that was sequenced in a study of blood T cell repertoires in COVID-19. Repertoires were generated with immunoSEQ multiplex PCR, while TCRdb's copy carries only in-frame clones and drops some. The repertoire holds around 120,000 clones, with around 91% as singletons. The sequenced sample was peripheral blood. Receptors were obtained from a woman aged 55-70 years with COVID-19, enrolled during active disease.

V and J are TRBV7-2 and TRBJ1-6; D not resolved. The CDR3 loop spans 15 amino acids. CDR1 and CDR2 from the germline V gene are SGHTA and FQGNSA. Trimming took 5 bases from V and 9 from J, leaving 17 bases between them. The CDR3 is CASSQMRTDSSPLHF. As DNA, the CDR3 is TGTGCCAGCAGCCAGATGAGGACTGATAGTTCACCCCTCCACTTT.

The rearrangement joins TRBV23-1 to TRBJ1-1, with 8 bases matching TRBD1. TRBV23-1 is assigned to the ORF class and has an uncertain function. After removal of 2 bases from V and 0 bases from J, the junction contained 8 bases not matched to a gene. The CDR3 covers 17 residues. CDR3 sequence (DNA): TGCGCCAGCAGTCAAAAAGCAGGGGGCAAAATGAACACTGAAGCTTTCTTT. This sequence encodes CASSQKAGGKMNTEAFF.

This clone showed up just once. The gene calls are TRBV5-4 and TRBJ2-7; D is undetermined. The CDR3 loop spans 13 amino acids. The V end lost 3 bases, the J end lost 1 base, and 8 bases lay between the germline ends. CDR1 SGHNT and CDR2 YYREEE come from the germline V gene (reference sequence). Here the CDR3 DNA reads TGTGCCAGCAGCTACGGTGTATCCTACGAGCAGTACTTC. This translates into CASSYGVSYEQYF.

V and J are TRBV4-1 and TRBJ1-5, with 8 bases identical to TRBD1. V was clipped by 8 bases and J by 8 bases; unmatched bases: 5. CDR3 length: 12 amino acids. Germline CDR1 is MGHRA and CDR2 is YSYEKL. The CDR3 DNA reads TGCGCCAGCGGACAGGGTTTGGAGCCCCAGCATTTT. This sequence encodes CASGQGLEPQHF.

This clone showed up just a few times. The chain couples TRBV25-1 to TRBJ1-3; D ambiguous. V lost 1 base and J 0 bases, leaving 10 bases between the germline ends. CDR3 length: 16 amino acids. Germline V gene data show CDR1 as MGHDK and CDR2 as SYGVNS. The CDR3 DNA sequence: TGTGCCAGCAGTGAATCCGCAATCAGCTCTGGAAACACCATATATTTT. Amino acids: CASSESAISSGNTIYF.

CDR3 residues: CASSVVPGVGYTF. For the CDR3, the DNA is TGTGCCAGCAGCGTAGTGCCAGGGGTAGGCTACACCTTC. This chain links TRBV9 with TRBJ1-2; maybe TRBD1 (6 bases). The CDR3 sequence is 13 residues long. Trimming stripped 0 bases from V and 8 bases from J, with 11 bases between. Germline V gene sequence: CDR1 SGDLS, CDR2 YYNGEE.

The chain has TRBV2 and TRBJ2-5; 8 bases are shared with TRBD1. V gave up 3 bases and J gave up 5 bases; unmatched junction bases: 5. Per germline, CDR1 SNHLY and CDR2 FYNNEI. This CDR3 contains 14 residues. The CDR3 DNA sequence: TGTGCCAGCAGTGATGACAGGGGTATCGAGACCCAGTACTTC. Protein: CASSDDRGIETQYF.

V is TRBV11-2 and J is TRBJ2-1; 7 bases align to TRBD2. Germline V gene sequence: CDR1 SGHAT, CDR2 FQNNGV. The J segment lost 4 bases and the V segment lost 1 base, leaving 4 bases of the junction unmatched. The CDR3 sequence is 15 residues long. The CDR3 spells CASSLGGGLYNEQFF. The CDR3 coding sequence is TGTGCCAGCAGCTTAGGCGGGGGACTTTACAATGAGCAGTTCTTC.

This clone was found once. The gene calls are TRBV4-2 and TRBJ2-1, with 7 positions matching TRBD1. Germline assignment: CDR1 LGHNA and CDR2 YNFKEQ. This CDR3 has 14 residues. V lost 3 bases to trimming and J lost 4 bases; unmatched junction nucleotides: 3. CDR3 DNA: TGTGCCAGCAGCCAGACACAGGGGTACAATGAGCAGTTCTTC. It encodes CASSQTQGYNEQFF.

The chain employs TRBV19 and TRBJ1-6; D not resolved. Germline CDR1 and CDR2: LNHDA and SQIVND (reference sequence). V lost 7 bases to trimming and J lost 6 bases, with 13 bases between them. The CDR3 contains 14 residues. In DNA form, the CDR3 reads TGTGCCAGTACCGGGGTGGGTGGTAATTCACCCCTCCACTTT. This encodes CASTGVGGNSPLHF.

The chain is built from TRBV6-5 and TRBJ1-2, with 8 bases that match TRBD1. After removal of 6 bases from V and 3 bases from J, the junction contained 6 bases not matched to a gene. CDR3 length: 14 residues. CDR1 is MNHEY and CDR2 is SVGAGI in the germline V gene. The CDR3, as DNA: TGTGCCAGCAGGCTGGGACAGGAATACTATGGCTACACCTTC. As protein: CASRLGQEYYGYTF.

This clone was observed a handful of times. The rearrangement links TRBV5-6 to TRBJ2-7, with TRBD2 matching over 8 bases. The germline V gene has CDR1 SGHDT and CDR2 YYEEEE. CDR3 length: 14 amino acids. V was pared by 3 bases and J by 2 bases, with 4 bases of the junction left unmatched. The CDR3 DNA follows: TGTGCCAGCAGCTATGGACTAGCAGCCTACGAGCAGTACTTC. This gives the protein CASSYGLAAYEQYF.

This clone has just a few counts. The genes are TRBV2 and TRBJ1-1; D might be TRBD1 (5 bases). V lost 0 bases to trimming and J lost 1 base, with 12 bases between them. The germline gives CDR1 SNHLY, CDR2 FYNNEI. This CDR3 region has 16 residues. CDR3 in amino acids: CASSEAPGLQNTEAFF. CDR3 nucleotide sequence: TGTGCCAGCAGTGAAGCACCGGGACTTCAGAACACTGAAGCTTTCTTT.

CDR3 residues: CASSQEGGQGDYGYTF. As DNA, the CDR3 is TGCGCCAGCAGCCAAGAGGGGGGACAGGGTGACTATGGCTACACCTTC. The gene calls are TRBV4-3 and TRBJ1-2; TRBD1 matches 9 bases. The junction had 5 bases not matched to a gene; V was cut back by 0 bases and J by 3 bases. CDR3 length: 16 amino acids. The germline V gene encodes CDR1 LGHNA and CDR2 YSLEER.

The J gene is TRBJ2-5, the V gene TRBV4-2, with D perhaps TRBD1 (5 bases). This CDR3 is built from 14 residues. The germline V gene has CDR1 LGHNA and CDR2 YNFKEQ. V dropped 2 bases and J dropped 7 bases, with 14 bases sitting between them. Here the CDR3 DNA reads TGTGCCAGCAGCCAATCGTCAGGGATTGGGACCCAGTACTTC. It is translated as CASSQSSGIGTQYF.

The chain employs TRBV10-3 and TRBJ1-4; tentative D call: TRBD1 (5 bases). This CDR3 is 16 amino acids long. V was trimmed by 0 bases and J by 2 bases, leaving 10 bases between them. CDR1 is ENHRY, CDR2 SYGVKD, per germline. The CDR3 coding sequence is TGTGCCATCAGTGAGTCGTCAGGGAATACTAATGAAAAACTGTTTTTT. As protein: CAISESSGNTNEKLFF.

This chain uses TRBV5-1 with TRBJ1-6; D uncertain. With 5 bases removed from V and 6 bases from J, the gap between germline ends came to 18 bases. This CDR3 has 16 residues. Per germline, CDR1 SGHRS and CDR2 YFSETQ. CDR3 coding DNA: TGCGCCAGCAGTACGGAAGGAGCTCGGTTTAATTCACCCCTCCACTTT. Protein: CASSTEGARFNSPLHF.

The chain has TRBV5-1 and TRBJ2-7; D might be TRBD2 (5 bases). There are 16 residues in the CDR3. The germline CDR1 and CDR2 sequences are SGHRS and YFSETQ. Deletions cut 4 bases from V and 0 bases from J, with 17 bases between. CDR3 DNA: TGCGCCAGCAGCCCGCTCTCGGGAAGGAGCTCCTACGAGCAGTACTTC. Its protein is CASSPLSGRSSYEQYF.

The genes are TRBV9 and TRBJ2-3, with D perhaps matching TRBD2 (6 bases). Germline assignment: CDR1 SGDLS and CDR2 YYNGEE. The CDR3 is 17 residues long. The V end was cut by 0 bases, the J end by 2 bases, with 16 bases between. As DNA, the CDR3 is TGTGCCAGCAGCGTAGGGCTAGGGGCGGGGTCCACAGATACGCAGTATTTT. As protein: CASSVGLGAGSTDTQYF.

The chain recombines TRBV27 with TRBJ1-1, with 9 bases lining up with TRBD1. CDR1 and CDR2 from the germline V gene are MNHEY and SMNVEV (reference sequence). Trimming at V came to 5 bases and at J to 7 bases, leaving 8 bases not matched to a gene. This CDR3 contains 14 residues. DNA for the CDR3: TGTGCCAGCAGTGAACAGGGGGCTATGAATGAAGCTTTCTTT. Translated, it gives CASSEQGAMNEAFF.

The V call is TRBV19, the J call TRBJ2-2; 9 bases are shared with TRBD1. CDR1 is LNHDA, CDR2 SQIVND, per germline (reference sequence). The CDR3 has 15 amino acids. Unmatched junction bases numbered 5, after V lost 6 bases and J lost 3 bases. CDR3 nucleotide sequence: TGTGCCAGTAGCCAACAGGGGGCACACACCGGGGAGCTGTTTTTT. Protein sequence: CASSQQGAHTGELFF.

The rearrangement joins TRBV7-2 to TRBJ1-6; TRBD1 agrees at 7 bases. The CDR3 has 14 amino acids. The ends lost 6 bases at V and 4 bases at J; junction bases unmatched: 3. CDR1 and CDR2 from the germline V gene are SGHTA and FQGNSA. The CDR3: CASRPTGYNSPLHF. The CDR3 DNA follows: TGTGCCAGCAGACCGACAGGGTATAATTCACCCCTCCACTTT.